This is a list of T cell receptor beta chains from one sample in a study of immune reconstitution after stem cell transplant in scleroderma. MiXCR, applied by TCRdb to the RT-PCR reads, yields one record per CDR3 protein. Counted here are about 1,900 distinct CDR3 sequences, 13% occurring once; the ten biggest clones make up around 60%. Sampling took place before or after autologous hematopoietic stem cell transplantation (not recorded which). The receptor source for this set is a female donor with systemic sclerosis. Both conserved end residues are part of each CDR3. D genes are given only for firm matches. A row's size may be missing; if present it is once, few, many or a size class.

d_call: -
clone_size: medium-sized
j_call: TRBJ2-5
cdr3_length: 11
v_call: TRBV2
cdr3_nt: TGTGCCAGACAGGCCGGGGAGACCCAGTACTTC
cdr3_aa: CARQAGETQYF

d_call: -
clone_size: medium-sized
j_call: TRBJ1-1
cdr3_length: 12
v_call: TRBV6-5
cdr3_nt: TGTGCCAGCAGTACATTGAACACTGAAGCTTTCTTT
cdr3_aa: CASSTLNTEAFF

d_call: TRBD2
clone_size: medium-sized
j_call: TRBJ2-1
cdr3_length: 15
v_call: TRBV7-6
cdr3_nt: TGTGCCAGCAGCTTAAGCGGGGGGGCCATCTATGAGCAGTTCTTC
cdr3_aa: CASSLSGGAIYEQFF

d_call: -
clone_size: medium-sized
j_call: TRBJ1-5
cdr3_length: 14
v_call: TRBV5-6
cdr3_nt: TGTGCCAGCAGTCGGGGCGCCTTGGATCAGCCCCAGCATTTT
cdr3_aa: CASSRGALDQPQHF

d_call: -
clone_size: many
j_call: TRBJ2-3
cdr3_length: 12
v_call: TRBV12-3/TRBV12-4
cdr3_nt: TGTGCCAGCAGTTCGAGAGCGGATACGCAGTATTTT
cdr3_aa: CASSSRADTQYF

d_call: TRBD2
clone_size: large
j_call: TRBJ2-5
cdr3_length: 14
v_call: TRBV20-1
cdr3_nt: TGCAGTGCTAGCCCAGCGGGGGGACAAGAGACCCAGTACTTC
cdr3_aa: CSASPAGGQETQYF

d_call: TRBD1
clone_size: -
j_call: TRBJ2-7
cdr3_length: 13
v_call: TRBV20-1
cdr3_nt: TGCAGTGCTAGAAGACAGGGTGGCTACGAGCAGTACTTC
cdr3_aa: CSARRQGGYEQYF

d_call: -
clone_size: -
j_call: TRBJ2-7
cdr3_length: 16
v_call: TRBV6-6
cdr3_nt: TGTGCCAGCAGTTACTCGAAAAGGGGAACAACCTACGAGCAGTACTTC
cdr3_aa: CASSYSKRGTTYEQYF

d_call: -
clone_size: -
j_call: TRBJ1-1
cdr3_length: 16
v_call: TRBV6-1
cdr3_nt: TGTGCCAGCAGAGCAGGGACTGCCTCAGGGAACACTGAAGCTTTCTTT
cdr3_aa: CASRAGTASGNTEAFF

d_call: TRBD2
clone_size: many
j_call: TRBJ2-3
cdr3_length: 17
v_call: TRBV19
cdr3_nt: TGTGCCAGTAGTCTCGCCCAACTAGCGGGGGCAAGAGATACGCAGTATTTT
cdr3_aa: CASSLAQLAGARDTQYF

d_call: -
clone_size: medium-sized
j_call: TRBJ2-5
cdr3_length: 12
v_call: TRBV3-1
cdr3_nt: TGTGCCAGCAGCCAAGATGGGGAGACCCAGTACTTC
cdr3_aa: CASSQDGETQYF

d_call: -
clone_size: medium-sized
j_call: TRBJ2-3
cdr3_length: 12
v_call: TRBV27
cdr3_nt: TGTGCCAGCAGTTTGTGGGGGGATACGCAGTATTTT
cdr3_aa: CASSLWGDTQYF

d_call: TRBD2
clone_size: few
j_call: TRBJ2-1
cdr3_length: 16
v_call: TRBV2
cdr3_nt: TGTGCCAGCAGTTCCCCGGGACTAGCGGGTGGGGGTGAGCAGTTCTTC
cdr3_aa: CASSSPGLAGGGEQFF

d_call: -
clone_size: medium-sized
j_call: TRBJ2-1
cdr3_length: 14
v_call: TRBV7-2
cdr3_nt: TGTGCCAGCAAGGTGGGCGCGGAATACAATGAGCAGTTCTTC
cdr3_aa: CASKVGAEYNEQFF

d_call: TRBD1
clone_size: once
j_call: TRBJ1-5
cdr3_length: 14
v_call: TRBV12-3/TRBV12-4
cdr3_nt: TGTGCCAGCGGCCAAAGGACAGGGAATCAGCCCCAGCATTTT
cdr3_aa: CASGQRTGNQPQHF

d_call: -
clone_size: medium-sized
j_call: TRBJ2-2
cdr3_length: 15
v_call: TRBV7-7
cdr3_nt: TGTGCTAGCAGCCCAGTTCCGGGGGAGACCGGGGAGCTGTTTTTT
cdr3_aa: CASSPVPGETGELFF

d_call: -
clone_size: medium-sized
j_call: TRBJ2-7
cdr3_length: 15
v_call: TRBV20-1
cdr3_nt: TGCAGTGCTAGGGGGGGAGGAGCAGCCTTCTACGAGCAGTACTTC
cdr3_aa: CSARGGGAAFYEQYF

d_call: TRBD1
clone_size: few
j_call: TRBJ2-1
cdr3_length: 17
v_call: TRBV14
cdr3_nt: TGTGCCAGCAGCCAAGATCTAAACAGGGGACGGTACAATGAGCAGTTCTTC
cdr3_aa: CASSQDLNRGRYNEQFF

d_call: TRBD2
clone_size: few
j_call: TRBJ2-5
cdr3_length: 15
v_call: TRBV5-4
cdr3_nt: TGTGCCAGCAGCCGGACTAGCGGGGGGCAAGAGACCCAGTACTTC
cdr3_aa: CASSRTSGGQETQYF

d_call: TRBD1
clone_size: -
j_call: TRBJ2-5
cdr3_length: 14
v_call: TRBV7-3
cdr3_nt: TGTGCCAGCAGCTCAACCGGACAGGGAGAGACCCAGTACTTC
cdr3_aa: CASSSTGQGETQYF

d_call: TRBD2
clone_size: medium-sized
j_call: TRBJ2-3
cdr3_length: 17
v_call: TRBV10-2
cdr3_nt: TGCGCCAGCAGTGCATCACTAGCGGGGGGGCGCACAGATACGCAGTATTTT
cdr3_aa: CASSASLAGGRTDTQYF

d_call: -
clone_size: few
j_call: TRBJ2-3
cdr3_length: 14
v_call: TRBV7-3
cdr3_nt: TGTGCCAGCAGCCCCGACAGAAGCACAGATACGCAGTATTTT
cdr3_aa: CASSPDRSTDTQYF

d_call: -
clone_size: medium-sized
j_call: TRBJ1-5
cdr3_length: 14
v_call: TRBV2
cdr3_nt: TGTGCCAGAGGCCGCCCGGGGGGCAATCAGCCCCAGCATTTT
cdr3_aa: CARGRPGGNQPQHF

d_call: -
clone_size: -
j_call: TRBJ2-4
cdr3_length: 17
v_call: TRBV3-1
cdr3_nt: TGTGCCAGCAGCCAAGTTTGGATTACAGGGTCCAAAAACATTCAGTACTTC
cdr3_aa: CASSQVWITGSKNIQYF

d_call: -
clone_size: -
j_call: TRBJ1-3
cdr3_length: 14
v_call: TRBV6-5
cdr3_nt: TGTGCCAGCAAGCCGGGGAGCTCTGGAAACACCATATATTTT
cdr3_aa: CASKPGSSGNTIYF

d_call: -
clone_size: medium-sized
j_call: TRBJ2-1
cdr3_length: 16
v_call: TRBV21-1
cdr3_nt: TGTGCCAGCAGCAAAAGTAAAGGGTTCGTTAATAATGAGCAGTTCTTC
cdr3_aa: CASSKSKGFVNNEQFF

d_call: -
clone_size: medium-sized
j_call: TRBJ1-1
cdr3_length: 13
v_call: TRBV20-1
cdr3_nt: TGCAGTGCTAGAGTACAGGGATTCACTGAAGCTTTCTTT
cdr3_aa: CSARVQGFTEAFF

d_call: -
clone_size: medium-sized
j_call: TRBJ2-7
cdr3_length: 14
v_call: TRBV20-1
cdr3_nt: TGCAGTGCTAGGAGACGGAGTCTCTCGTACGAGCAGTACTTC
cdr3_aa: CSARRRSLSYEQYF

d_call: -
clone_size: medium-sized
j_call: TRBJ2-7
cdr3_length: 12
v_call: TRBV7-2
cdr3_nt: TGTGCCAGCAGCTTCGGGGATTACGAGCAGTACTTC
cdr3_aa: CASSFGDYEQYF

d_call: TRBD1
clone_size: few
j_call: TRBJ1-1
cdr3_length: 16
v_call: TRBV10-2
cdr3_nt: TGCGCCAGCGGGCGACAGGGGGATGTTATGAACACTGAAGCTTTCTTT
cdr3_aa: CASGRQGDVMNTEAFF

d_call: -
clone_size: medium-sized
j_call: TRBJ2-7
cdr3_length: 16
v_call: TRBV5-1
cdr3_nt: TGCGCCAGCAGCTTAATTCGGGCAGGGGTTTCCTACGAGCAGTACTTC
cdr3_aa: CASSLIRAGVSYEQYF

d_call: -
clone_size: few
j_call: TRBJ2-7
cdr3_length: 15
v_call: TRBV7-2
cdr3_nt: TGTGCCAGCAGCTTAGGTACTCTAGCTTCGTACGAGCAGTACTTC
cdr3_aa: CASSLGTLASYEQYF

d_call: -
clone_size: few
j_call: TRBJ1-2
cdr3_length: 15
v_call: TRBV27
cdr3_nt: TGTGCCAGCAGTTTGTTCACAGACGGACGCTATGGCTACACCTTC
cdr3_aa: CASSLFTDGRYGYTF

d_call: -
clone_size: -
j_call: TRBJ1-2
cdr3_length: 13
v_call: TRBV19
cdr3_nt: TGTGCCAGTAGTGCCCCGGGACACTATGGCTACACCTTC
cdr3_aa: CASSAPGHYGYTF

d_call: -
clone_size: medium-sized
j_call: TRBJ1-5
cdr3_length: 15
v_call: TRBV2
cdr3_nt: TGTGCCAGCAGCCTCGAGGCAGGGCGCAATCAGCCCCAGCATTTT
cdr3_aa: CASSLEAGRNQPQHF

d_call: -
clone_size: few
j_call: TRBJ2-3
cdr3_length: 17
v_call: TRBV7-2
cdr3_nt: TGTGCCAGCAGCTTAAGATTTGCGGGGGCCGGCACAGATACGCAGTATTTT
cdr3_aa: CASSLRFAGAGTDTQYF

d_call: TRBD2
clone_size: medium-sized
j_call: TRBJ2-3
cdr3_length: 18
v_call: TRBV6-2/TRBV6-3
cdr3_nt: TGTGCCAGCAGTTACCCGAGACTAGCGGGGGGGCCGACAGATACGCAGTATTTT
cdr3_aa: CASSYPRLAGGPTDTQYF

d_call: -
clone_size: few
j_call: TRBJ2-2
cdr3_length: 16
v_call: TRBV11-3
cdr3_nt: TGTGCCAGCAGCTTAGATCAGGACACGAACACCGGGGAGCTGTTTTTT
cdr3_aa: CASSLDQDTNTGELFF

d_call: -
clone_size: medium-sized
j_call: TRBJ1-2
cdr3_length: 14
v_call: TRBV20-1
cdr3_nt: TGCAGTGCTAGAGGACAGGTCCCTTTCTATGGCTACACCTTC
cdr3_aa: CSARGQVPFYGYTF

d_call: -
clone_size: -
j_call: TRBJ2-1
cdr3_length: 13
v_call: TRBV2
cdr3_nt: TGTGCCAGTACTAGGGCAATAGTCGATGAGCAGTTCTTC
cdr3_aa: CASTRAIVDEQFF

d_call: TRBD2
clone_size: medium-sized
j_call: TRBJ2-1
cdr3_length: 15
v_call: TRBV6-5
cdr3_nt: TGTGCCAGCAGCCCCAGCGGGGGGTCGTACAATGAGCAGTTCTTC
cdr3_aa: CASSPSGGSYNEQFF

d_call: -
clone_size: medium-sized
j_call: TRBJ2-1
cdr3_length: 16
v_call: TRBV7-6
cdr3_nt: TGTGCCAGCAGCCTGGGGGGACTCCCCATATACAATGAGCAGTTCTTC
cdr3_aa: CASSLGGLPIYNEQFF

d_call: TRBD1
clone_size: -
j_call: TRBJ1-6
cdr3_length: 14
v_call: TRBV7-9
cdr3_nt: TGTGCCAGCAGACCCGGACAGGATAATTCACCCCTCCACTTT
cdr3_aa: CASRPGQDNSPLHF

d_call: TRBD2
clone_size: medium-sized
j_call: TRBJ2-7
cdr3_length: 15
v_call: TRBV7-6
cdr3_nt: TGTGCCAGCAGCTTAATCGGGGGGTTGACCTACGAGCAGTACTTC
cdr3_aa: CASSLIGGLTYEQYF

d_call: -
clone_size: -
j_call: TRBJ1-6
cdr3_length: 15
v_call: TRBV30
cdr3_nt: TGTGCCTGGCCCCGTGAGCAGGTTAATAATTCACCCCTCCACTTT
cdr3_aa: CAWPREQVNNSPLHF

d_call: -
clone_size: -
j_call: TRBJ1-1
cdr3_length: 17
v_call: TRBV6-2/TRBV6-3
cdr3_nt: TGTGCCAGCAGTCCAGACAGGCCTGGGGTTATGAACACTGTAGCTTTCTTT
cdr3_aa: CASSPDRPGVMNTVAFF

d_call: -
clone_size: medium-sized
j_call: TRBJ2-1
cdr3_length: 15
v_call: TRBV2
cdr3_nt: TGTGCCAGCAGTGAAGAGGGGGGAACAAACAATGAGCAGTTCTTC
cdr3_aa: CASSEEGGTNNEQFF

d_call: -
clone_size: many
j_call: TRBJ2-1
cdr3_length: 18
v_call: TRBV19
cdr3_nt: TGTGCCAGTAGTATATCAGAAGGGTTTGTGGCCCTACACAATGAGCAGTTCTTC
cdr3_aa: CASSISEGFVALHNEQFF

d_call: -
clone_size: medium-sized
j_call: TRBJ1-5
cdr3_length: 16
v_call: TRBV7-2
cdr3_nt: TGTGCCAGCAGCTTTGTATCCGGGGACTATAATCAGCCCCAGCATTTT
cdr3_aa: CASSFVSGDYNQPQHF

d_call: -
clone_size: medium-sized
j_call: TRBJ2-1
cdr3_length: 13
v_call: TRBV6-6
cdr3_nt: TGTGCCAGCAGTTACTCGGGGATTCTTGAGCAGTTCTTC
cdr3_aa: CASSYSGILEQFF

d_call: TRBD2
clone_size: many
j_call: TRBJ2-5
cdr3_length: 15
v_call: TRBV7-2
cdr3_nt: TGTGCCAGCAGCTCTAGCGGGGGCCACCAAGAGACCCAGTACTTC
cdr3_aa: CASSSSGGHQETQYF

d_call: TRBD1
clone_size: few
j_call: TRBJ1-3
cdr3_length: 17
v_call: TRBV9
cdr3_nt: TGTGCCAGCAGCCCCCTTGGGACAGGGGAGAAAGGAAACACCATATATTTT
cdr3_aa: CASSPLGTGEKGNTIYF

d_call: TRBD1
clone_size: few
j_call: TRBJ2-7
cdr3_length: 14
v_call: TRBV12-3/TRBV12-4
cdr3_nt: TGTGCCAGCAGTCCCCGGACAGGGCCCTACGAGCAGTACTTC
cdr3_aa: CASSPRTGPYEQYF